What follows are 30 T cell receptor beta chains derived from one specimen sequenced in a study of T-cell reconstitution after alpha-beta-depleted transplantation in children. Unique molecular identifiers were incorporated when the TCRbeta library was constructed. TCRdb re-called the PCR reads with MiXCR, one entry per CDR3 protein. The sample has around 440,000 distinct CDR3 sequences, around 15% seen once. The specimen comprised PBMCs, mostly from graft donor cells, sampled 360 days after TCRalphabeta/CD19-depleted stem cell transplant. These receptors all come from a boy in the first two years of life who had a stem cell transplant for Wiskott-Aldrich syndrome, so the T cells may come from the graft donor.

This clonotype showed up just a few times. The rearrangement uses TRBV29-1 and TRBJ2-1, with 8 bases that match TRBD2. Trimming at V came to 7 bases and at J to 4 bases, leaving 18 bases not matched to a gene. The CDR3 covers 17 residues. The germline V gene encodes CDR1 SQVTM and CDR2 ANQGSEA. CDR3 protein: CSAGTRFGRRPYNEQFF. CDR3 DNA sequence: TGCAGCGCCGGGACTAGGTTTGGCCGGCGGCCTTACAATGAGCAGTTCTTC.

This clonotype was seen a few times. This chain uses TRBV5-1 with TRBJ2-2; 9 bases line up with TRBD2. The trim removed 1 base at V and 5 bases at J, leaving 15 bases unmatched. CDR1 and CDR2 (germline): SGHRS, YFSETQ. The CDR3 runs to 19 residues. The CDR3 sequence is CASSLYGLAIRTGTGELFF. CDR3 nucleotide sequence: TGCGCCAGCAGCTTGTATGGACTAGCGATACGCACAGGGACCGGGGAGCTGTTTTTT.

This clonotype was recorded at least ten times. CDR3 in DNA: TGTGCCAGCAGCTTTTCCGGACTAGCGGGTGGGAATGAGCAGTTCTTC. Translation gives CASSFSGLAGGNEQFF. V and J are TRBV7-2 and TRBJ2-1, with 11 bases fitting TRBD2. V shed 3 bases, J shed 7 bases, and the junction held 8 bases outside the gene matches. Germline V gene sequence: CDR1 SGHTA, CDR2 FQGNSA. The CDR3 consists of 16 residues.

The sample holds a few counts of this clonotype. CDR3 sequence (DNA): TGCAGTGCTACCTTGGGGGGGAAGTACAATGAGCAGTTCTTC. It specifies CSATLGGKYNEQFF. The V and J genes are TRBV20-1 and TRBJ2-1; 7 bases fit TRBD2. Trimming removed 4 bases from V and 4 bases from J; junction bases left unmatched: 7. Germline V lookup: CDR1 DFQATT, CDR2 SNEGSKA (reference sequence). The CDR3 consists of 14 residues.

This chain joins TRBV18 and TRBJ2-7; tentatively, D is TRBD1 or TRBD2 (5 bases each). The CDR3 has 17 amino acids. Germline loops: CDR1 KGHSH, CDR2 LQKENI. V lost 0 bases, J lost 3 bases, and 18 bases lay in between. The CDR3 nucleotides are TGTGCCAGCTCACCACCGGCAGGGACGCGTTCTTTCTACGAGCAGTACTTC. This encodes CASSPPAGTRSFYEQYF. Variable domain in full (rest from reference TRBV18 and TRBJ2-7): NAGVMQNPRHLVRRRGQEARLRCSPMKGHSHVYWYRQLPEEGLKFMVYLQKENIIDESGMPKERFSAEFPKEGPSILRIQQVVRGDSAAYFCASSPPAGTRSFYEQYFGPGTRLTVT.

V gene TRBV6-5 combines with J gene TRBJ2-5; D is possibly TRBD1 (6 bases). Germline assignment: CDR1 MNHEY and CDR2 SVGAGI. The ends were cut back, 4 bases at V and 1 base at J, with 10 bases in the middle. The CDR3 totals 14 residues. DNA for the CDR3: TGTGCCAGCAGTTGGGGACATAGCCAAGAGACCCAGTACTTC. Its translation is CASSWGHSQETQYF.

The table lists this clonotype with many counts. V is TRBV20-1 and J is TRBJ1-1, with 9 bases fitting TRBD1. Losses at the gene ends were 4 bases for V and 0 bases for J; bases not matched to a gene: 3. The CDR3 length is 14 residues. The V gene's germline CDR1 is DFQATT and CDR2 SNEGSKA (reference sequence). The CDR3 nucleotides are TGCAGTGCTAACAGGGGGCTCTTGAACACTGAAGCTTTCTTT. Translated: CSANRGLLNTEAFF.

The chain employs TRBV24-1 and TRBJ2-1; D is uncertain. Germline CDR1 is KGHDR and CDR2 is SFDVKD. The germline V and J ends were trimmed by 5 bases and 2 bases, with 12 bases remaining between them. The CDR3 has 15 amino acids. The CDR3 sequence: CATSAALRPYNEQFF. CDR3 DNA: TGTGCCACCAGTGCCGCCCTAAGGCCCTACAATGAGCAGTTCTTC.

This clonotype was counted only a few times. This rearrangement joins TRBV27 to TRBJ2-1; D is possibly TRBD1 or TRBD2 (6 bases each). CDR1 is MNHEY, CDR2 SMNVEV, per germline (reference sequence). The CDR3 is 15 amino acids. Trimming pared 4 bases from V and 6 bases from J, leaving 16 bases between. CDR3 bases: TGTGCCAGCAGTTCATTCCCTCGGGGGCGCAATGAGCAGTTCTTC. Translating it yields CASSSFPRGRNEQFF.

The rearrangement joins TRBV20-1 to TRBJ2-1, with 7 bases aligning to TRBD2. The CDR3 contains 13 residues. V lost 7 bases and J lost 5; bases outside the gene matches: 8. Germline V gene data show CDR1 as DFQATT and CDR2 as SNEGSKA (reference sequence). In DNA form, the CDR3 reads TGCAGTGAATTTGGTAGCGGGCACAATGAGCAGTTCTTC. This translates into CSEFGSGHNEQFF.

The CDR3 DNA reads TGTGCCAGCTCACCACAAGACAGGGTGTACCCAGATACGCAGTATTTT. This gives the protein CASSPQDRVYPDTQYF. The rearrangement links TRBV18 to TRBJ2-3, with 7 bases matching TRBD1. CDR3 length equals 16 residues. V trimming: 1 base; J trimming: 4 bases; junction bases outside the gene matches: 8. From germline, CDR1 is KGHSH and CDR2 LQKENI. Complete variable domain (other parts from reference TRBV18 and TRBJ2-3): NAGVMQNPRHLVRRRGQEARLRCSPMKGHSHVYWYRQLPEEGLKFMVYLQKENIIDESGMPKERFSAEFPKEGPSILRIQQVVRGDSAAYFCASSPQDRVYPDTQYFGPGTRLTVL.

The sample holds a few counts of this clonotype. CDR3 sequence: CAWSVLFAQYF. For the CDR3, the DNA is TGTGCCTGGAGTGTATTGTTTGCGCAGTATTTT. V gene TRBV30 combines with J gene TRBJ2-3; D not certain. V gave up 0 bases and J gave up 10 bases, with 8 bases separating them. Germline values: CDR1 GTSNPN, CDR2 SVGIG (reference sequence). The CDR3 runs 11 residues.

This clonotype was seen a few times. The chain recombines TRBV20-1 with TRBJ1-2; D possibly corresponds to TRBD1 (6 bases). Germline V gives CDR1 DFQATT, CDR2 SNEGSKA (reference sequence). CDR3 size: 14 residues. V shed 4 bases and J shed 2 bases, with 14 bases lying between them. The CDR3 is CSATLDRPNYGYTF. CDR3 nucleotides: TGCAGTGCTACGCTGGACAGACCAAACTATGGCTACACCTTC.

The CDR3 loop reads CASSSGQGAPREQYF. The CDR3 region has the DNA TGTGCCAGCAGCTCCGGACAGGGGGCGCCGAGGGAGCAGTACTTC. The chain carries TRBV7-4 and TRBJ2-7; 11 nucleotides match TRBD1. The germline gives CDR1 SGHVT, CDR2 SQSDAQ. The V segment lost 4 bases and the J segment 7 bases; nucleotides outside the gene matches: 9. The CDR3 is 15 amino acids.

This chain connects TRBV5-1 to TRBJ2-7; perhaps TRBD2 as D (6 bases). Germline V gene sequence: CDR1 SGHRS, CDR2 YFSETQ. V was trimmed by 0 bases and J by 0 bases, leaving 16 bases between them. The CDR3 runs 17 residues. CDR3: CASSLEASPRGSYEQYF. DNA of the CDR3: TGCGCCAGCAGCTTGGAAGCCAGCCCGCGGGGCTCCTACGAGCAGTACTTC.

This clonotype was picked up a small number of times. The chain is built from TRBV24-1 and TRBJ2-1; 9 bases fit TRBD1. This CDR3 is 16 amino acids long. The germline V gene encodes CDR1 KGHDR and CDR2 SFDVKD. V was clipped by 4 bases and J by 6 bases; unmatched bases: 9. The CDR3 nucleotides are TGTGCCACCAGTGACCCGGGACAGGGAAGGGGCAATGAGCAGTTCTTC. This sequence encodes CATSDPGQGRGNEQFF.

V and J are TRBV20-1 and TRBJ2-7; TRBD1 aligns across 7 bases. The CDR3 runs to 11 residues. The germline V gene has CDR1 DFQATT and CDR2 SNEGSKA (reference sequence). The CDR3 reads CRVDRVHEQYF. The CDR3 DNA reads as TGCAGGGTCGACAGGGTCCACGAGCAGTACTTC.

This clonotype was picked up a small number of times. The chain couples TRBV18 to TRBJ2-7; the D is unclear. The germline V gene has CDR1 KGHSH and CDR2 LQKENI. The length of the CDR3 is 13 residues. Trimming stripped 2 bases from V and 7 bases from J, with 12 bases between. CDR3 DNA sequence: TGTGCCAGCTCACCAAGGCAAGGTTGGGAGCAGTACTTC. It encodes CASSPRQGWEQYF.

This clonotype was recorded at least ten times. This chain links TRBV10-2 with TRBJ2-6; D is unresolved. V lost 6 bases to trimming and J lost 1 base, with 7 bases between them. The CDR3 consists of 14 residues. In germline, CDR1 is WSHSY, CDR2 SAAADI. CDR3 protein: CASRLRSGANVLTF. CDR3 in DNA: TGCGCCAGCAGGCTGCGGTCTGGGGCCAACGTCCTGACTTTC.

This clonotype turned up a few times. The chain uses TRBV20-1 and TRBJ2-1; 8 bases align to TRBD2. Germline V lookup: CDR1 DFQATT, CDR2 SNEGSKA (reference sequence). The CDR3 is made up of 14 amino acids. Trimming at V came to 5 bases and at J to 8 bases, leaving 11 bases not matched to a gene. In nucleotides, the CDR3 is TGCAGTGCTTTCCAAGCGGGAGTGGTTTATGAGCAGTTCTTC. Its translation is CSAFQAGVVYEQFF.

This clonotype came up a few times. This chain uses TRBV10-3 with TRBJ2-5, with 8 bases aligning to TRBD2. V lost 2 bases and J lost 2; bases outside the gene matches: 4. CDR1 and CDR2 from the germline V gene are ENHRY and SYGVKD. The CDR3 sequence is 15 residues long. CDR3 in DNA: TGTGCCATCAGTGAGGGGGAGCGGGGGCAAGAGACCCAGTACTTC. Amino acid sequence: CAISEGERGQETQYF.

This clonotype has more than one count but fewer than ten. The chain combines TRBV29-1 with TRBJ2-3; D is undetermined. The length of the CDR3 is 11 residues. V was trimmed by 4 bases and J by 3 bases, leaving 5 bases between them. Germline V CDR1 and CDR2: SQVTM, ANQGSEA. The CDR3 DNA sequence: TGCAGCGTTGGACCTACAGATACGCAGTATTTT. Translation: CSVGPTDTQYF.

The chain links TRBV5-1 to TRBJ2-3; possible D gene TRBD2, 6 bases. The CDR3 covers 14 residues. With 4 bases removed from V and 6 bases from J, the gap between germline ends came to 15 bases. Germline CDR1 is SGHRS and CDR2 is YFSETQ. The CDR3 coding sequence is TGCGCCAGCAGCCCGTTACCGGGAGACGATACGCAGTATTTT. Protein: CASSPLPGDDTQYF. Complete variable domain (other parts from reference TRBV5-1 and TRBJ2-3): KAGVTQTPRYLIKTRGQQVTLSCSPISGHRSVSWYQQTPGQGLQFLFEYFSETQRNKGNFPGRFSGRQFSNSRSEMNVSTLELGDSALYLCASSPLPGDDTQYFGPGTRLTVL.

This clonotype was seen many times. J is TRBJ2-3 and V is TRBV7-2; TRBD2 matches 13 bases. Per germline, CDR1 SGHTA and CDR2 FQGNSA. This CDR3 region has 16 residues. The J segment lost 3 bases and the V segment lost 5 bases, leaving 5 bases of the junction unmatched. CDR3 bases: TGTGCCAGCAGCAAACGGACTAGCGGGGGTACAGATACGCAGTATTTT. It specifies CASSKRTSGGTDTQYF.

This chain links TRBV24-1 with TRBJ2-2; no reliable D call. V was pared by 9 bases and J by 5 bases, with 6 bases between. The germline V gene encodes CDR1 KGHDR and CDR2 SFDVKD. This CDR3 has 11 residues. The CDR3 DNA sequence: TGTGCCACCGAGGAGACCGGGGAGCTGTTTTTT. This translates into CATEETGELFF.

This chain connects TRBV5-5 to TRBJ1-1, with unresolved D. Deletions cut 1 base from V and 10 bases from J, with 8 bases between. The length of the CDR3 is 11 residues. The germline CDR1 and CDR2 sequences are SGHKS and YYEKEE (reference sequence). CDR3 amino acids: CASSLSFRAFF. CDR3 in DNA: TGTGCCAGCAGCTTGTCTTTCCGAGCTTTCTTT.

Only a few counts were recorded for this clonotype. The chain links TRBV7-9 to TRBJ2-7, with 8 bases that match TRBD1. CDR3 length: 16 amino acids. CDR1 SEHNR and CDR2 FQNEAQ come from the germline V gene (reference sequence). The V gene end was trimmed by 5 bases and the J gene end by 1 base; junction bases not matched to a gene: 10. The CDR3 sequence: CASSLSVRDRSYEQYF. The CDR3 DNA reads TGTGCCAGCAGCCTCTCCGTCCGGGACAGGTCCTACGAGCAGTACTTC.

This clonotype has a handful of counts. The chain has TRBV2 and TRBJ2-2; D gene uncertain. The V gene lost 5 bases and the J gene lost 5 bases, with 12 bases spanning the gap. CDR1 and CDR2 (germline): SNHLY, FYNNEI. The CDR3 extends over 14 amino acids. The CDR3 DNA is TGTGCCAGCAGTTTCCGGACGAGGACCGGGGAGCTGTTTTTT. It encodes CASSFRTRTGELFF.

The chain combines TRBV12-3 or TRBV12-4 with TRBJ2-1, with TRBD2 matching 10 bases. The J segment lost 6 bases and the V segment lost 6 bases, leaving 8 bases of the junction unmatched. The CDR3 has 15 residues. The CDR3 sequence is CASSLSGGVGNEQFF. The CDR3 DNA is TGTGCCAGCAGCCTCAGCGGGGGGGTGGGCAATGAGCAGTTCTTC.

This chain links TRBV5-1 with TRBJ2-1, with a weak D call TRBD2 (5 bases). With 2 bases removed from V and 8 bases from J, the gap between germline ends came to 8 bases. The CDR3 is 12 amino acids. CDR1 SGHRS and CDR2 YFSETQ come from the germline V gene. As DNA, the CDR3 is TGCGCCAGCAGCTTTGAGGGCCATGAGCAGTTCTTC. It yields the protein CASSFEGHEQFF. The whole variable domain, filled in from reference TRBV5-1 and TRBJ2-1, reads KAGVTQTPRYLIKTRGQQVTLSCSPISGHRSVSWYQQTPGQGLQFLFEYFSETQRNKGNFPGRFSGRQFSNSRSEMNVSTLELGDSALYLCASSFEGHEQFFGPGTRLTVL.